This is a list of T cell receptor beta chains from one sample in a study of OX40 agonist ivuxolimab in advanced cancers. Here immunoSEQ multiplex PCR was the method, and the copy in TCRdb shows in-frame clones only, minus some. The sample contains about 96,000 clones, around 80% of which appear only once. The sample was CD4+ or CD8+ T cells sorted from blood, taken in a trial of the OX40 agonist ivuxolimab. The origin of the receptors is an adult with an advanced solid tumor such as melanoma, head and neck, liver or kidney cancer. The CDR3 runs from the conserved cysteine through the conserved F or W. The D gene is left open where the match is weak. Expanded clones are given a class, and other clones once, few, many or no size at all.

j_call clone_size v_call d_call cdr3_nt cdr3_aa
TRBJ2-5 - TRBV6-6 TRBD1 TGTGCCAGCAGTTGGGGACAGGGGGGAGGAGAGACCCAGTACTTC CASSWGQGGGETQYF
TRBJ1-4 - TRBV4-1 - TGCGCCAGCAGCCAAGATGGGGTCGGCGGAGGGGAAAAACTGTTTTTT CASSQDGVGGGEKLFF
TRBJ2-3 - TRBV11-2 - TGTGCCAGCAGCCCGAGGGTGCCAGATACGCAGTATTTT CASSPRVPDTQYF
TRBJ1-2 - TRBV23-1 - TGCGCCAGCAGTCATCGACTGATTTGCGACCGCAGGCAGGCCCCCTCTAGCTACACCTTC CASSHRLICDRRQAPSSYTF
TRBJ2-2 - TRBV28 TRBD1 TGTGCCAGCACCCAACAGGGGTACACCGGGGAGCTGTTTTTT CASTQQGYTGELFF
TRBJ2-7 - TRBV11-2 - TGTGCCTCGCTGCATCGCTCCTACGAGCAGTACTTC CASLHRSYEQYF
TRBJ1-3 - TRBV18 - TGTGCCAGCTCACCCGGGGCGGGTGGAAACACCATATATTTT CASSPGAGGNTIYF
TRBJ1-1 - TRBV6-5 - TGTGCCAGCAGTTACCCGAACACTGAAGCTTTCTTT CASSYPNTEAFF
TRBJ1-6 - TRBV4-1 - TGCGCCAGCAGCTCGATGGGGGACCCAAGCTATAATTCACCCCTCCACTTT CASSSMGDPSYNSPLHF
TRBJ2-3 - TRBV7-2 - TGTGCCAGCAGCCTAGGCCCGCTAGCTCTCAACACAGATACGCAGTATTTT CASSLGPLALNTDTQYF
TRBJ2-3 - TRBV7-2 TRBD2 TGTGCCAGCAGCTTAGCCGGACTAGCGGGGGGGATGGATACGCAGTATTTT CASSLAGLAGGMDTQYF
TRBJ1-2 - TRBV14 TRBD1 TGTGCCAGCAGCCAAGTTGGGGGACAGGGGTACTATGGCTACACCTTC CASSQVGGQGYYGYTF
TRBJ1-5 - TRBV27 TRBD1 TGTGCCAGCAGTTTAGGGGACAGTAGCAATCAGCCCCAGCATTTT CASSLGDSSNQPQHF
TRBJ2-7 - TRBV5-1 - TGCGCCAGCAGCTTGGAACTCAACTACGAGCAGTACTTC CASSLELNYEQYF
TRBJ2-1 - TRBV15 - TGTGCCACCAGCAGACCAATTGAGGTCCTAGCAAACAATGAGCAGTTCTTC CATSRPIEVLANNEQFF
TRBJ2-7 - TRBV6-1 - TGTGCCAGCAGTGAAGCGGGGGCAGGGTTCTACGAGCAGTACTTC CASSEAGAGFYEQYF
TRBJ2-7 - TRBV18 - TGTGCCAGCTCACTAAATCTAGCTCAGGACTATTGGGACTACGAGCAGTACTTC CASSLNLAQDYWDYEQYF
TRBJ1-1 once TRBV19 TRBD1 TGTGCCAGTTTGACAGGGGGCATCGGGAAAGCTGAAGCTTTCTTT CASLTGGIGKAEAFF
TRBJ2-2 - TRBV29-1 - TGCAGCGGGGGGGCGGGCCCCGGGGAGCTGTTTTTT CSGGAGPGELFF
TRBJ2-3 - TRBV21-1 - TGTGCCAGCAGCCCCTTACTAGCGGAAGGGGTTGTTGGGAAAGATACGCAGTATTTT CASSPLLAEGVVGKDTQYF
TRBJ2-3 - TRBV29-1 - TGCAGCGTTGAAAAGGGGGAGCCCCCAGATACGCAGTATTTT CSVEKGEPPDTQYF
TRBJ2-6 - TRBV30 - TGTGCCTGGAGTTTGAACAGGCTCTCTGGGGCCAACGTCCTGACTTTC CAWSLNRLSGANVLTF
TRBJ1-1 few TRBV5-1 - TGCGCCAGCAGCGTCGGACGGTCGAACACTGAAGCTTTCTTT CASSVGRSNTEAFF
TRBJ2-7 - TRBV27 TRBD2 TGTGCCAGCAGTCGCAGCGGGAGACCCTACGAGCAGTACTTC CASSRSGRPYEQYF
TRBJ2-5 - TRBV5-6 TRBD2 TGTGCCAGCACTCATAGCGGGAGCGGCCCCAGGGAGACCCAGTACTTC CASTHSGSGPRETQYF
TRBJ2-7 - TRBV11-2 - TGTGCCAGCAGCCCCCAACATTCCTACGAGCAGTACTTC CASSPQHSYEQYF
TRBJ1-4 - TRBV28 - TGTGCCAGCCTGGAGGGGAGGGGCGAAAAACTGTTTTTT CASLEGRGEKLFF
TRBJ1-2 - TRBV5-6 - TGTGCCAGCAACCTGCCACAGCTTAACTATGGCTACACCTTC CASNLPQLNYGYTF
TRBJ2-1 - TRBV7-8 - TGTGCCAGCAGCTCCCCCGCAGGGTCGGATGAGCAGTTCTTC CASSSPAGSDEQFF
TRBJ1-4 - TRBV4-3 - TGCGCCAGCAGCCAAGATAGGGTCGTTGAAAAACTGTTTTTT CASSQDRVVEKLFF
TRBJ2-2 few TRBV5-1 - TGCGCCAGCAGAGACAGGACCTATGCGACCGGGGAGCTGTTTTTT CASRDRTYATGELFF
TRBJ2-5 - TRBV11-3 TRBD1 TGTGCCAGCAGTACAGGGGTGCAAGAGACCCAGTACTTC CASSTGVQETQYF
TRBJ2-7 - TRBV10-2 - TGCGCCAGCAGTGAGGCGGGAACCTCCTACGAGCAGTACTTC CASSEAGTSYEQYF
TRBJ1-1 - TRBV19 TRBD1 TGTGCCAGTAGTAAGGAGGGGGCGAGGGGTACTGAAGCTTTCTTT CASSKEGARGTEAFF
TRBJ1-6 - TRBV6-4 - TGTGCCAGCAGTGAAGACAGTCCCAATTCACCCCTCCACTTT CASSEDSPNSPLHF
TRBJ2-3 - TRBV10-3 - TGTGCCATCACTAGGGGGGGGTCGGGTACGCAGTATTTT CAITRGGSGTQYF
TRBJ1-1 - TRBV6-4 - TGTGCCAGCAGTGCCCAGATAGACACTGAAGCTTTCTTT CASSAQIDTEAFF
TRBJ2-7 once TRBV9 TRBD2 TGTGCCAGCAGCGTCGAGGGACTAGCGGGAGACAAGCAGTACTTC CASSVEGLAGDKQYF
TRBJ1-1 - TRBV4-3 - TGCGCCAGCAGCGTTCAGGGTATGGCTGAAGCTTTCTTT CASSVQGMAEAFF
TRBJ1-2 - TRBV5-5 - TGTGCCAGCAGCCTGACACCTTCTAACTATGGCTACACCTTC CASSLTPSNYGYTF
TRBJ1-2 few TRBV7-9 - TGTGCCAGCAGCTTAGCGATGGCCTCGGGCGGCTACACCTTC CASSLAMASGGYTF
TRBJ2-3 - TRBV4-2 - TGTGCCAGCAGCCAAGGGACCGACACAGATACGCAGTATTTT CASSQGTDTDTQYF
TRBJ2-3 - TRBV5-1 TRBD2 TGCGCCAGCAGCTTGGGTGAACTAGCGGGAACAGATACGCAGTATTTT CASSLGELAGTDTQYF
TRBJ1-3 - TRBV6-1 - TGTGCCAGCAGTGATCGGGCGGATGGAAACACCATATATTTT CASSDRADGNTIYF
TRBJ1-6 - TRBV5-6 - TGTGCCAGCAGTTTTGGGACCCCAGGGCTAAGCTCCTATAATTCACCCCTCCACTTT CASSFGTPGLSSYNSPLHF
TRBJ2-7 once TRBV18 - TGTGCCAGCTCACCCCTGGCTACTGCGAGTACCTACGAGCAGTACTTC CASSPLATASTYEQYF
TRBJ2-1 - TRBV6-6 TRBD2 TGTGCCAGCACCTTAGCGGGAAGCTCCTACAATGAGCAGTTCTTC CASTLAGSSYNEQFF
TRBJ2-5 - TRBV29-1 - TGCAGCGTTGAAGATCCTGGGACGGGCGGAAAAGAGACCCAGTACTTC CSVEDPGTGGKETQYF
TRBJ2-7 - TRBV5-6 - TGTGCCAGCAGCTTGGGGGGCGAGCAGTACTTC CASSLGGEQYF
TRBJ2-1 - TRBV10-1 TRBD2 TGCGCCAGCAGTTCCAGCGGGAAGAATGAGCAGTTCTTC CASSSSGKNEQFF
TRBJ1-5 - TRBV19 TRBD1 TGTGCCAGTAGTATAGTAGGAGGGGGCCAGCCCCAGCATTTT CASSIVGGGQPQHF
TRBJ1-1 - TRBV21-1 - TGTGCCAGCAGCAAAGTGCCAGGGGAACAGGACACTGAAGCTTTCTTT CASSKVPGEQDTEAFF
TRBJ2-4 - TRBV2 - TGTGCCAGCAGTGATTTGCCCCTGATGGGGGTCAAGTACTTC CASSDLPLMGVKYF
TRBJ2-2 - TRBV29-1 - TGCAGCGGTCTTGCAGGCGCCTACGGGGAGCTGTTTTTT CSGLAGAYGELFF
TRBJ2-1 - TRBV7-9 TRBD2 TGTGCCAGCAGATTAGAACTAGCGGGAGTTAGTGAGCAGTTCTTC CASRLELAGVSEQFF